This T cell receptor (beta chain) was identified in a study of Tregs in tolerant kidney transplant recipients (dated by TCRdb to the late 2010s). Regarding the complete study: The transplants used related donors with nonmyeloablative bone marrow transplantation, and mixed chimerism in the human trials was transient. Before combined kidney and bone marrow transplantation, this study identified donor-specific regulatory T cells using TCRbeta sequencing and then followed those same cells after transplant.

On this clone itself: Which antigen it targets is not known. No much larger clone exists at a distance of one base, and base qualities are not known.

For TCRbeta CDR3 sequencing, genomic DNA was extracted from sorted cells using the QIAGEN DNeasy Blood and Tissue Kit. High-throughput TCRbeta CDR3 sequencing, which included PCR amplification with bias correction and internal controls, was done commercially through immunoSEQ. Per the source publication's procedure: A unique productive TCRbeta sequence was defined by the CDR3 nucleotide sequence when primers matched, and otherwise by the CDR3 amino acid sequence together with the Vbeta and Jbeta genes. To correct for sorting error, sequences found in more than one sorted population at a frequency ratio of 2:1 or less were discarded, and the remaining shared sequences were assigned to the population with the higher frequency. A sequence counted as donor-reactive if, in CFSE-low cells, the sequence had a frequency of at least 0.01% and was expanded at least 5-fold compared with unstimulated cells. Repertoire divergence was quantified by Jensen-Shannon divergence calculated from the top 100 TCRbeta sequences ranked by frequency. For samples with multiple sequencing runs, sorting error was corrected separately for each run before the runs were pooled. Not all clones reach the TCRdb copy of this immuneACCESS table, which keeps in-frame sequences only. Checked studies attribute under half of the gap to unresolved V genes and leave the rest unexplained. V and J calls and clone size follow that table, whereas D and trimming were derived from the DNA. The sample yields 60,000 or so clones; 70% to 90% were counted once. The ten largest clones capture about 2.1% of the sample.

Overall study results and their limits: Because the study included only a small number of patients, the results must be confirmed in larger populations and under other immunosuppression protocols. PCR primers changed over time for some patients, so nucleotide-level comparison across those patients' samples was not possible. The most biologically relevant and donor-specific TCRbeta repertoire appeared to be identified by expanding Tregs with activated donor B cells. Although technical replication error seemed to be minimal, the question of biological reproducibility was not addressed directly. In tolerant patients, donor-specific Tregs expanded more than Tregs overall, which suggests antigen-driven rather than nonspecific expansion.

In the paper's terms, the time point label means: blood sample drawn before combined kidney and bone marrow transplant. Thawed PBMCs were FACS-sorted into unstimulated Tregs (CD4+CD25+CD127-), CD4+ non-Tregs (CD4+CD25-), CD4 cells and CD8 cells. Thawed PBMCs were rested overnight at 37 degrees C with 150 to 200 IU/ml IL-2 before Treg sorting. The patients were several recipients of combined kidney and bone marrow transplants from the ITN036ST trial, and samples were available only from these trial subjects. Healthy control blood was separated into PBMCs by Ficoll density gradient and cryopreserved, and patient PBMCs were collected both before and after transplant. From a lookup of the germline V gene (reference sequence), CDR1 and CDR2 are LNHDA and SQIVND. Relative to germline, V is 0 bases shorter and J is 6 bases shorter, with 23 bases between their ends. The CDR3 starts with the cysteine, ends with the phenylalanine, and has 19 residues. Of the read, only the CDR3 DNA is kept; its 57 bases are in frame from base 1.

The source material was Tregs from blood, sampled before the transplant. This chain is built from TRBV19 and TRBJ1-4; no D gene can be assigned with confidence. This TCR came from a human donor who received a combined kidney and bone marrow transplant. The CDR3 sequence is CASSIDLRTGSPVDEKLFF. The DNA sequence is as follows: TGTGCCAGTAGTATAGATCTAAGGACGGGGAGTCCTGTTGATGAAAAACTGTTTTTT.